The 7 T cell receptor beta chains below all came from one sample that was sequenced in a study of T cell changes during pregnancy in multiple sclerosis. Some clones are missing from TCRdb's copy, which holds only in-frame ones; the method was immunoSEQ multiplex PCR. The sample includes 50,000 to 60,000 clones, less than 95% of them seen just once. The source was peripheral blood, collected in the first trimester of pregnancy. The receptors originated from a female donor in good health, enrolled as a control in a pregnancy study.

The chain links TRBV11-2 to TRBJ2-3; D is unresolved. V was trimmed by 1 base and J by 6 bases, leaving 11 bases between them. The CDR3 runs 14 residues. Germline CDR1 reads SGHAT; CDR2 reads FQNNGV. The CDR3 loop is CASSLVLLPDTQYF. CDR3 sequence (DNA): TGTGCCAGCAGCTTAGTTCTACTCCCCGATACGCAGTATTTT.

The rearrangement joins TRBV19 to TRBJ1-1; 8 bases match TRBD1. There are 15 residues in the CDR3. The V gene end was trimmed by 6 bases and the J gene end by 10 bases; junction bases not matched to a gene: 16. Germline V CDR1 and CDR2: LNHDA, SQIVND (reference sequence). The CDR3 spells CASSPAGTGAKGAFF. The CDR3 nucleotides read TGTGCCAGTAGCCCCGCCGGGACAGGCGCGAAGGGAGCTTTCTTT.

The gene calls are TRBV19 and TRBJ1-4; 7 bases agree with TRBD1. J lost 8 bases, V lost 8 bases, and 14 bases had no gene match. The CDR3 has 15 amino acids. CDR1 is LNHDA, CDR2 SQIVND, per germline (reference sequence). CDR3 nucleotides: TGTGCCAGTTTTGGGAAGGGGGCTATACGGGAAAAACTGTTTTTT. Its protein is CASFGKGAIREKLFF.

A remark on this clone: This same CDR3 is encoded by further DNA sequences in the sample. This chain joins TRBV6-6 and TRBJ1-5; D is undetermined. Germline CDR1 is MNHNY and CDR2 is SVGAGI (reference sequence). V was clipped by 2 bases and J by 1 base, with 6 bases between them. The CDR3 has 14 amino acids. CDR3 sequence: CASSYRGSNQPQHF. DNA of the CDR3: TGTGCCAGCAGTTACCGAGGAAGCAATCAGCCCCAGCATTTT.

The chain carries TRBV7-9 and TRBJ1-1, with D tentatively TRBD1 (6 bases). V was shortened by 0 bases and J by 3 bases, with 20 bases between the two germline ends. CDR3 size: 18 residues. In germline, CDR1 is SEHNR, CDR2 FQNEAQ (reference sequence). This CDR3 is CASSLAGGAILVYTEAFF. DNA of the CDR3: TGTGCCAGCAGCTTAGCTGGGGGGGCAATCTTAGTGTACACTGAAGCTTTCTTT.

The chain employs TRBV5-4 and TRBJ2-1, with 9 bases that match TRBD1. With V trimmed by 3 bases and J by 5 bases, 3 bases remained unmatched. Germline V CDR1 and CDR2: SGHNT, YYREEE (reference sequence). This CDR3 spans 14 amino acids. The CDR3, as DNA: TGTGCCAGCAGCTGGGGGGACAGGGACAATGAGCAGTTCTTC. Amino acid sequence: CASSWGDRDNEQFF.

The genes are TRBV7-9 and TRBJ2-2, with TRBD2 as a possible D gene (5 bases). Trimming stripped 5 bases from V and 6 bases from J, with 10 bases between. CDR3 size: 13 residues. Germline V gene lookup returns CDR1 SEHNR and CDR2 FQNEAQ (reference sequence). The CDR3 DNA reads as TGTGCCAGCAGCCGCCTCGGGGCCGGGGAGCTGTTTTTT. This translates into CASSRLGAGELFF.